In this sample, the clone carrying this T cell receptor beta chain turned up many times. Russia was home to the donors, healthy Caucasian individuals aged roughly 6 to 95. This sample is drawn from a study of blood T cells in healthy people across ages. Germline assignment: CDR1 MNHEY and CDR2 SVGAGI. The CDR3 is 14 amino acids. V lost 6 bases and J lost 1, with 13 bases in between. Next came a second PCR, run for roughly 6 to 11 cycles, which used a sample-barcoded 5' primer along with a J-beta primer mix. TCRdb re-called the 5' RACE reads through MiXCR, storing one row per CDR3 protein. The sample lists hundreds of thousands of distinct CDR3 sequences; roughly 30% were seen once.

This sequence joins TRBV6-5 and TRBJ2-7; D is possibly TRBD2 (5 bases). Sequencing input: blood. This TCR was sampled from an elderly woman in good health. CDR3 protein: CASSLDSNSYEQYF. The CDR3 DNA reads TGTGCCAGCAGCTTGGACTCTAATTCCTACGAGCAGTACTTC.